This TCR beta chain appears in the sequencing data of a study of human thymus T cells. Whole-study findings and limits: Among thymic and blood repertoires, usage of V and J genes appeared biased. Unrelated individuals reportedly shared highly overlapping thymic TCR repertoires.

The method was immunoSEQ multiplex PCR; TCRdb's version includes in-frame clones alone and lacks a portion of them. The table records 120,000 or so clones, around 96% of them present only once. Deletions cut 0 bases from V and 5 bases from J, with 16 bases between. Germline CDR1 KGHSH, CDR2 LQKENI. CDR3 length: 16 residues. A remark on this clone: The target antigen is unknown.

Thymic resections from corrective heart surgery supplied the tissue. Among the donors, all were healthy Finnish infants having corrective surgery for congenital heart defects. Input material: thymus tissue. The chain has TRBV18 and TRBJ1-1; the D is unclear. This TCR was recovered from a boy younger than two with a congenital heart defect but otherwise immunologically healthy. The CDR3 sequence: CASSPPPIIGGTEAFF. CDR3 in DNA: TGTGCCAGCTCACCACCCCCCATAATTGGCGGGACTGAAGCTTTCTTT.